The 24 T cell receptor beta chains below all came from one sample that was sequenced in a study of OX40 agonist ivuxolimab in advanced cancers. The assay was immunoSEQ multiplex PCR, and TCRdb's table has in-frame clones only and misses some. The sample consists of 70,000 to 80,000 clones, about 91% of them appearing once. Sequenced material: CD4+ or CD8+ T cells sorted from blood, taken in a trial of the OX40 agonist ivuxolimab. Receptors were obtained from an adult with an advanced solid tumor such as melanoma, head and neck, liver or kidney cancer.

The genes are TRBV9 and TRBJ2-2; TRBD2 matches at 8 bases. CDR1 is SGDLS, CDR2 YYNGEE, per germline. After removal of 5 bases from V and 6 bases from J, the junction contained 6 bases not matched to a gene. CDR3 size: 14 residues. For the CDR3, the DNA is TGTGCCAGCAGGAGAGCGGGAGAAGCCGGGGAGCTGTTTTTT. Protein product: CASRRAGEAGELFF.

J is TRBJ2-3 and V is TRBV5-1; TRBD1 agrees at 9 bases. Germline CDR1 reads SGHRS; CDR2 reads YFSETQ. The CDR3 runs 18 residues. V shed 5 bases, J shed 0 bases, and the junction held 13 bases outside the gene matches. The CDR3 region has the DNA TGCGCCAGCAGACCCGGGACAGGGCCTCCTACTAGCACAGATACGCAGTATTTT. It translates to CASRPGTGPPTSTDTQYF.

The V and J genes are TRBV7-3 and TRBJ1-1, with no clear D. The germline gives CDR1 SGHTA, CDR2 FQGTGA. The V and J ends lost 3 bases and 1 base respectively, with 6 bases between them. CDR3 length: 13 residues. The CDR3 protein is CASSLMWNTEAFF. The CDR3 DNA reads TGTGCCAGCAGCTTGATGTGGAACACTGAAGCTTTCTTT.

This rearrangement joins TRBV2 to TRBJ2-5; D is perhaps TRBD1 (6 bases). Trimming stripped 5 bases from V and 2 bases from J, with 12 bases between. Per the germline V gene, CDR1 is SNHLY and CDR2 is FYNNEI. The CDR3 runs 14 residues. This CDR3 reads CASSTTGRQETQYF. DNA of the CDR3: TGTGCCAGCAGTACGACAGGCCGGCAAGAGACCCAGTACTTC.

The chain uses TRBV25-1 and TRBJ1-2; D is perhaps TRBD1 (6 bases). Trimming removed 2 bases at V and 7 bases at J, with 11 bases between. The CDR3 is 13 residues long. CDR1 and CDR2 (germline): MGHDK, SYGVNS. The CDR3 loop reads CASSELGQRGYTF. As DNA, the CDR3 is TGTGCCAGCAGTGAACTAGGACAGCGTGGCTACACCTTC.

This clone showed up just a few times. This chain uses TRBV6-1 with TRBJ2-3; 7 nucleotides match TRBD2. Trimming at V came to 7 bases and at J to 1 base, leaving 8 bases not matched to a gene. Germline V gene data show CDR1 as MNHNS and CDR2 as SASEGT. This CDR3 is built from 15 residues. CDR3 loop: CASNRRLAGTDTQYF. The CDR3, as DNA: TGTGCCAGCAACCGAAGACTAGCAGGCACAGATACGCAGTATTTT.

The chain has TRBV11-2 and TRBJ1-1, with D possibly being TRBD1 (6 bases). The CDR3 sequence is 14 residues long. V was trimmed by 2 bases and J by 5 bases, leaving 12 bases between them. Germline lookup yields CDR1 SGHAT and CDR2 FQNNGV. Here the CDR3 reads CASSLFQGLTEAFF. Here the CDR3 DNA reads TGTGCCAGCAGCTTATTTCAGGGGCTTACTGAAGCTTTCTTT. The complete variable domain, with remaining parts taken from reference TRBV11-2 and TRBJ1-1, reads EAGVAQSPRYKIIEKRQSVAFWCNPISGHATLYWYQQILGQGPKLLIQFQNNGVVDDSQLPKDRFSAERLKGVDSTLKIQPAKLEDSAVYLCASSLFQGLTEAFFGQGTRLTVV.

The CDR3 protein is CAISGVGLGTGELFF. The CDR3 region has the DNA TGTGCCATCAGTGGAGTAGGACTAGGCACCGGGGAGCTGTTTTTT. J is TRBJ2-2 and V is TRBV10-3, with 7 bases matching TRBD2. The V gene end was trimmed by 4 bases and the J gene end by 4 bases; junction bases not matched to a gene: 6. Germline V gene lookup returns CDR1 ENHRY and CDR2 SYGVKD. This CDR3 is built from 15 residues.

The rearrangement joins TRBV11-2 to TRBJ2-1; 12 positions match TRBD1. V was pared by 4 bases and J by 7 bases, with 5 bases of the junction left unmatched. This CDR3 spans 15 amino acids. Germline V CDR1 and CDR2: SGHAT, FQNNGV. The CDR3 loop reads CASSSGTGGRNEQFF. The CDR3 DNA is TGTGCCAGCAGCTCCGGGACAGGGGGCAGGAATGAGCAGTTCTTC.

V and J are TRBV6-4 and TRBJ2-2; no reliable D call. The germline gives CDR1 MRHNA, CDR2 SNTAGT. This CDR3 comprises 14 residues. Trimming took off 2 bases at V and 4 bases at J, with 8 bases between the two ends. Written as DNA, the CDR3 is TGTGCCAGCAGTGACGAAGGCGGCACCGGGGAGCTGTTTTTT. It encodes CASSDEGGTGELFF.

The chain combines TRBV5-6 with TRBJ2-1; D remains ambiguous. V dropped 2 bases and J dropped 0 bases, with 9 bases sitting between them. There are 15 residues in the CDR3. CDR1 and CDR2 from the germline V gene are SGHDT and YYEEEE. The CDR3 nucleotides are TGTGCCAGCAGCTTCGATGTGAGCTCCTACAATGAGCAGTTCTTC. Translated: CASSFDVSSYNEQFF.

J is TRBJ2-3 and V is TRBV4-3; D may be TRBD2 (6 bases). The CDR3 length is 15 residues. The V end lost 2 bases, the J end lost 0 bases, and 9 bases lay between the germline ends. The germline gives CDR1 LGHNA, CDR2 YSLEER. The CDR3 region has the DNA TGCGCCAGCAGCCAAACCGGGACTAGCACAGATACGCAGTATTTT. As protein: CASSQTGTSTDTQYF.

The rearrangement links TRBV11-2 to TRBJ2-3; TRBD1 aligns across 7 bases. V gave up 4 bases and J gave up 2 bases; unmatched junction bases: 9. This CDR3 has 16 residues. The germline V gene encodes CDR1 SGHAT and CDR2 FQNNGV. The CDR3 DNA is TGTGCCAGCAGCTCACGACAGGGCTATTACACAGATACGCAGTATTTT. Its protein is CASSSRQGYYTDTQYF.

This clone occurred a few times. The V call is TRBV6-1, the J call TRBJ2-7; D gene uncertain. There are 15 residues in the CDR3. Germline V lookup: CDR1 MNHNS, CDR2 SASEGT. Trimming removed 1 base at V and 6 bases at J, with 16 bases between. The CDR3 nucleotides read TGTGCCAGCAGTGAAGGGGGAAGATCCCCTAGCGAGCAGTACTTC. Translation gives CASSEGGRSPSEQYF.

Of note for this clone: The junction shows a germline mismatch at one end, possibly a read error. The chain is built from TRBV7-2 and TRBJ2-3; TRBD2 matches 7 bases. Germline assignment: CDR1 SGHTA and CDR2 FQGNSA. The CDR3 is made up of 15 amino acids. CDR3 protein: CASGLAGPSTDTQYF. Here the CDR3 DNA reads TGTGCCAGCGGCTTAGCGGGCCCTAGCACAGATACGCAGTATTTT.

This rearrangement joins TRBV2 to TRBJ2-1; 7 bases align to TRBD1. V was pared by 7 bases and J by 4 bases, with 10 bases of the junction left unmatched. This CDR3 is 15 amino acids long. Germline V CDR1 and CDR2: SNHLY, FYNNEI. The chain's CDR3 is CASKAPGQYYNEQFF. CDR3 nucleotides: TGTGCCAGCAAAGCCCCGGGACAGTATTACAATGAGCAGTTCTTC.

The V gene is TRBV7-8, the J gene TRBJ2-1; 12 bases line up with TRBD2. The germline CDR1 and CDR2 sequences are SGHVS and FQNEAQ. This CDR3 has 14 residues. The J segment lost 10 bases and the V segment lost 4 bases, leaving 5 bases of the junction unmatched. The CDR3, as DNA: TGTGCCAGCAGCTCCGGGACTAGCGGGCGCGAGCAGTTCTTC. This encodes CASSSGTSGREQFF.

This chain connects TRBV27 to TRBJ2-1, with D tentatively TRBD1 (6 bases). Germline V gives CDR1 MNHEY, CDR2 SMNVEV (reference sequence). This CDR3 has 15 amino acids. V was shortened by 6 bases and J by 5 bases, with 17 bases between the two germline ends. In DNA, the CDR3 is TGTGCCAGCAGAGACTTCCAGGGGTTCCACAATGAGCAGTTCTTC. The encoded protein is CASRDFQGFHNEQFF.

In DNA, the CDR3 is TGTGCCAGTAGCGAACAAAACACCGGGGAGCTGTTTTTT. Translation gives CASSEQNTGELFF. The chain carries TRBV19 and TRBJ2-2; D gene uncertain. The CDR3 has 13 amino acids. The V end lost 6 bases, the J end lost 2 bases, and 7 bases lay between the germline ends. Germline assignment: CDR1 LNHDA and CDR2 SQIVND (reference sequence).

The chain joins TRBV28 to TRBJ2-1, with 12 bases identical to TRBD1. The junction had 8 bases not matched to a gene; V was cut back by 6 bases and J by 8 bases. CDR1 and CDR2 from the germline V gene are MDHEN and SYDVKM. The CDR3 consists of 15 residues. The CDR3 sequence: CASSQGQGASDEQFF. The CDR3 bases are TGTGCCAGCAGCCAGGGACAGGGGGCCTCGGATGAGCAGTTCTTC.

This clone was seen only once. The gene calls are TRBV27 and TRBJ2-5; D possibly uses TRBD1 or TRBD2 (5 bases each). V was trimmed by 4 bases and J by 2 bases, leaving 8 bases between them. CDR1 and CDR2 from the germline V gene are MNHEY and SMNVEV (reference sequence). This CDR3 comprises 13 residues. The CDR3 nucleotides are TGTGCCAGCAGTTCGGGACGGCAAGAGACCCAGTACTTC. Protein sequence: CASSSGRQETQYF.

The chain carries TRBV6-5 and TRBJ2-7; D is perhaps TRBD2 (5 bases). Germline lookup yields CDR1 MNHEY and CDR2 SVGAGI. The CDR3 contains 15 residues. V was pared by 4 bases and J by 2 bases, with 15 bases between. CDR3 nucleotides: TGTGCCAGCAGTTGGACCGTAGAGGGCCCCTACGAGCAGTACTTC. The encoded protein is CASSWTVEGPYEQYF.

The chain has TRBV4-2 and TRBJ1-1; D is unresolved. Germline values: CDR1 LGHNA, CDR2 YNFKEQ. V lost 5 bases, J lost 1 base, and 8 bases lay in between. This CDR3 comprises 13 residues. As DNA, the CDR3 is TGTGCCAGCAGCTTTCGGGAGAACACTGAAGCTTTCTTT. It yields the protein CASSFRENTEAFF.

This rearrangement joins TRBV2 to TRBJ2-5; no clear D gene. The DNA end favors TRBJ2-7, so the J call may be wrong. This CDR3 contains 13 residues. Germline V gene lookup returns CDR1 SNHLY and CDR2 FYNNEI. The CDR3 nucleotides are TGTGCCAGCAAAGGCTTGAGCTCCTACGAGCAGTACTTC. Translating it yields CASKGLSSYEQYF.